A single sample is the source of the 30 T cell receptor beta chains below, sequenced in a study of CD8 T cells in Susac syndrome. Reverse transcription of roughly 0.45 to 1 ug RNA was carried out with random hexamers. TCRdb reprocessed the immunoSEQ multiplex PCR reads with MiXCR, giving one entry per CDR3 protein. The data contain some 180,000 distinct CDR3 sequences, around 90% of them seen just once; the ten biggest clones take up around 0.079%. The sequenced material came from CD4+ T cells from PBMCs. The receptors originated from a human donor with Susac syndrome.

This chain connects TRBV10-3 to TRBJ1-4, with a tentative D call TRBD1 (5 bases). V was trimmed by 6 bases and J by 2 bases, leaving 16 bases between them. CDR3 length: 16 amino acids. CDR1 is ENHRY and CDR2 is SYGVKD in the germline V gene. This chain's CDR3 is CAISRAKGTTNEKLFF. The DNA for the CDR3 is TGTGCCATCAGCCGGGCCAAGGGGACCACTAATGAAAAACTGTTTTTT.

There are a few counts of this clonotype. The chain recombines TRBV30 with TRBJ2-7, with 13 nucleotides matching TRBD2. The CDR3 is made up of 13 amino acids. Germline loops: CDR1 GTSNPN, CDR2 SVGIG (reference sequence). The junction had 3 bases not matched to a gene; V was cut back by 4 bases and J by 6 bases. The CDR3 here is CAWKTSGGREQYF. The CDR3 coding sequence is TGTGCCTGGAAGACTAGCGGGGGGCGCGAGCAGTACTTC.

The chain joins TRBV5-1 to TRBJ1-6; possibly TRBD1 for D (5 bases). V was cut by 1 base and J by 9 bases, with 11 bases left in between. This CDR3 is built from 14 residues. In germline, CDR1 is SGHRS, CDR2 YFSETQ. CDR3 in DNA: TGCGCCAGCAGCTTGATGAGGGACGGTTCACCCCTCCACTTT. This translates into CASSLMRDGSPLHF. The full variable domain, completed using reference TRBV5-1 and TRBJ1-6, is KAGVTQTPRYLIKTRGQQVTLSCSPISGHRSVSWYQQTPGQGLQFLFEYFSETQRNKGNFPGRFSGRQFSNSRSEMNVSTLELGDSALYLCASSLMRDGSPLHFGNGTRLTVT.

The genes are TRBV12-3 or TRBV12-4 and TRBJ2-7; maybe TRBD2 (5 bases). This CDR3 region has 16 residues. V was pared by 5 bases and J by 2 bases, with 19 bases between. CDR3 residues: CASSALLVTGTYEQYF. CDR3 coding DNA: TGTGCCAGCAGTGCACTACTAGTGACGGGAACCTACGAGCAGTACTTC.

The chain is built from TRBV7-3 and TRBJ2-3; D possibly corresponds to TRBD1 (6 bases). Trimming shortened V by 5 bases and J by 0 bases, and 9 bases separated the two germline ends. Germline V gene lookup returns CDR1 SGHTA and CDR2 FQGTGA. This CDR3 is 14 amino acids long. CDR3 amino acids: CASSLGQSTDTQYF. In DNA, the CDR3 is TGTGCCAGCAGCCTCGGACAGAGCACAGATACGCAGTATTTT.

CDR3 sequence reads: CASSLAYGSSYYYEQYF. CDR3 DNA sequence: TGCGCCAGCAGCTTGGCTTACGGATCCTCCTACTACTACGAGCAGTACTTC. This chain uses TRBV5-1 with TRBJ2-7; D gene ambiguous. Germline lookup yields CDR1 SGHRS and CDR2 YFSETQ. This CDR3 spans 17 amino acids. V gave up 0 bases and J gave up 3 bases, with 19 bases separating them.

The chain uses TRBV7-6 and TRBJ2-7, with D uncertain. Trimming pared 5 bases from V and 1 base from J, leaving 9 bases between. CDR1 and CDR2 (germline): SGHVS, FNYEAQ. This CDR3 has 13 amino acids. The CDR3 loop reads CASSKVGSYEQYF. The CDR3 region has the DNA TGTGCCAGCAGCAAAGTAGGGTCCTACGAGCAGTACTTC.

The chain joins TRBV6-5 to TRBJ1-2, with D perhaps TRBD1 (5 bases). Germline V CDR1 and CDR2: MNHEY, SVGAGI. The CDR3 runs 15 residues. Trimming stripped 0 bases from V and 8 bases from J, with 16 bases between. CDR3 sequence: CASSYSNQGLTGYTF. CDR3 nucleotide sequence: TGTGCCAGCAGTTACTCGAACCAGGGACTCACGGGCTACACCTTC.

The CDR3 is CASSKTTYLLAEPQETQYF. The CDR3 DNA reads TGTGCCAGCAGCAAGACGACCTACCTACTAGCGGAGCCCCAAGAGACCCAGTACTTC. V and J are TRBV5-4 and TRBJ2-5; 8 bases fit TRBD2. CDR3 length equals 19 residues. Germline CDR1 and CDR2: SGHNT and YYREEE (reference sequence). V shed 4 bases, J shed 1 base, and the junction held 18 bases outside the gene matches. Combining the CDR3 with reference TRBV5-4 and TRBJ2-5 gives the whole variable domain ETGVTQSPTHLIKTRGQQVTLRCSSQSGHNTVSWYQQALGQGPQFIFQYYREEENGRGNFPPRFSGLQFPNYSSELNVNALELDDSALYLCASSKTTYLLAEPQETQYFGPGTRLLVL.

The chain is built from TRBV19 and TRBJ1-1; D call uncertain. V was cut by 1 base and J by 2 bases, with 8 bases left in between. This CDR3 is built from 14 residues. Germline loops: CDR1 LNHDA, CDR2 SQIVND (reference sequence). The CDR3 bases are TGTGCCAGTAGTATAGCGGTGGGAAACACTGAAGCTTTCTTT. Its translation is CASSIAVGNTEAFF.

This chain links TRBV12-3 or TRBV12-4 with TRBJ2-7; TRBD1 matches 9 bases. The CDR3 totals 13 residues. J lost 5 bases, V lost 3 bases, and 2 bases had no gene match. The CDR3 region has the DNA TGTGCCAGCAGTTTCGGACAGGGGAACGAGCAGTACTTC. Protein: CASSFGQGNEQYF.

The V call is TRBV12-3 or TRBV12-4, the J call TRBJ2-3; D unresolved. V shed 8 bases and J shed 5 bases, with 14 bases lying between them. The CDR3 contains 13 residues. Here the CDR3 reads CASRPAQRDTQYF. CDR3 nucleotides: TGTGCCAGCCGCCCCGCCCAGAGAGATACGCAGTATTTT.

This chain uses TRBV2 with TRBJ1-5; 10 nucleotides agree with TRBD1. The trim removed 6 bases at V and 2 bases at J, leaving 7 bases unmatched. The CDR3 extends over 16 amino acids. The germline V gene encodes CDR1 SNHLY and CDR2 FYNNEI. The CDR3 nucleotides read TGTGCCAGCAGAGGGGACAGGGGTAGGGGCAATCAGCCCCAGCATTTT. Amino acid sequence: CASRGDRGRGNQPQHF.

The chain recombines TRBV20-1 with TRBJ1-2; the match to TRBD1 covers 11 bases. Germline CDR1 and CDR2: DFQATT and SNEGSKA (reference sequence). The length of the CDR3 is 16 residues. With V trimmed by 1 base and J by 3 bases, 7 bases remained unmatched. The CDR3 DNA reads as TGCAGTGCTAGAGCGAGGTTGGGACAGGGGGACTATGGCTACACCTTC. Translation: CSARARLGQGDYGYTF.

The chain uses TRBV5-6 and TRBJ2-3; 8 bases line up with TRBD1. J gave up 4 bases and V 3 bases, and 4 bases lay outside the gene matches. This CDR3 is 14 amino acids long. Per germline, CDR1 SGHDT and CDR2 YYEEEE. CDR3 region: CASSYSGGADTQYF. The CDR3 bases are TGTGCCAGCAGCTACTCAGGGGGCGCAGATACGCAGTATTTT.

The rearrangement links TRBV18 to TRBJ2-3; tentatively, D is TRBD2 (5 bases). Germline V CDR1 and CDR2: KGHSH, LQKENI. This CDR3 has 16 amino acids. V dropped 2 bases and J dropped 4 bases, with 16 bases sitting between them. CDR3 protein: CASSPVRAGGADTQYF. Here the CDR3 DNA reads TGTGCCAGCTCACCAGTGAGGGCGGGCGGCGCAGATACGCAGTATTTT. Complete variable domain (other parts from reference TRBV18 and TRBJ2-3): NAGVMQNPRHLVRRRGQEARLRCSPMKGHSHVYWYRQLPEEGLKFMVYLQKENIIDESGMPKERFSAEFPKEGPSILRIQQVVRGDSAAYFCASSPVRAGGADTQYFGPGTRLTVL.

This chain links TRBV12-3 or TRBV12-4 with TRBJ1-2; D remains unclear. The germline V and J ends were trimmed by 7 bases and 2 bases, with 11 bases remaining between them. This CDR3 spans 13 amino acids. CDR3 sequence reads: CASTRRENYGYTF. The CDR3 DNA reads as TGTGCCAGCACTCGTAGGGAAAACTATGGCTACACCTTC.

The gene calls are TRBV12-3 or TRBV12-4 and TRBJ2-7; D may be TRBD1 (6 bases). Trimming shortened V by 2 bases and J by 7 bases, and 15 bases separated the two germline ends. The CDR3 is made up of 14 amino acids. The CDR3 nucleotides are TGTGCCAGCAGTTTAAAAGGGGCGCAGGGGGAGCAGTACTTC. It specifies CASSLKGAQGEQYF.

The CDR3 nucleotides are TGTGCCAGCAGCAACCGACAGGAGGATACGCAGTATTTT. Its translation is CASSNRQEDTQYF. The chain recombines TRBV7-8 with TRBJ2-3; a weak D match, TRBD1 (6 bases). The CDR3 extends over 13 amino acids. Germline values: CDR1 SGHVS, CDR2 FQNEAQ. V lost 5 bases and J lost 6, with 12 bases in between. Full variable domain (remainder filled in from reference TRBV7-8 and TRBJ2-3): GAGVSQSPRYKVAKRGQDVALRCDPISGHVSLFWYQQALGQGPEFLTYFQNEAQLDKSGLPSDRFFAERPEGSVSTLKIQRTQQEDSAVYLCASSNRQEDTQYFGPGTRLTVL.

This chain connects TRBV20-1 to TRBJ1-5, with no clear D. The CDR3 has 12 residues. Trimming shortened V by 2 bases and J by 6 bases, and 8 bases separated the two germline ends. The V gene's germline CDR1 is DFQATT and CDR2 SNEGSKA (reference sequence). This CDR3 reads CSARSRGQPQHF. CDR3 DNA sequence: TGCAGTGCTAGAAGCCGGGGTCAGCCCCAGCATTTT.

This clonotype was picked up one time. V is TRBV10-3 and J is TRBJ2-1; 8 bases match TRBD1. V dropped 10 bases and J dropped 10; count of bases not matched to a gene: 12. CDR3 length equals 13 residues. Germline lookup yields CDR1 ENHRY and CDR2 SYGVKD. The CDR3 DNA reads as TGTGCCACCGGGCAACAGGGGGTCTTAGAGCAGTTCTTC. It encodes CATGQQGVLEQFF.

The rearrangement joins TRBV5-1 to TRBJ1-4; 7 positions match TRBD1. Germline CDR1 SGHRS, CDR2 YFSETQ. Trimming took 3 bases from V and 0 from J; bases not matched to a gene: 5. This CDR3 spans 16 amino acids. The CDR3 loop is CASSSGTVATNEKLFF. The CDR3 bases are TGCGCCAGCAGCTCCGGGACAGTTGCAACTAATGAAAAACTGTTTTTT.

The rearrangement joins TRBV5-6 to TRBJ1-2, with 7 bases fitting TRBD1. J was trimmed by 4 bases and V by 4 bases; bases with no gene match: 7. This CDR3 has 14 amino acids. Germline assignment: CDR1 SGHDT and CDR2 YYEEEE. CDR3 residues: CASSLGQASYGYTF. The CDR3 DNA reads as TGTGCCAGCAGCCTAGGACAGGCCTCCTATGGCTACACCTTC.

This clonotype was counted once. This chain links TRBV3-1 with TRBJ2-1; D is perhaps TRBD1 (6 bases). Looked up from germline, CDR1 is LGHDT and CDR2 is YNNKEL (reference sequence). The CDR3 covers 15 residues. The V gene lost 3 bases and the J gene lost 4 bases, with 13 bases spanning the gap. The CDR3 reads CASSQIRGRYNEQFF. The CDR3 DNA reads TGTGCCAGCAGCCAGATCAGGGGTAGATACAATGAGCAGTTCTTC.

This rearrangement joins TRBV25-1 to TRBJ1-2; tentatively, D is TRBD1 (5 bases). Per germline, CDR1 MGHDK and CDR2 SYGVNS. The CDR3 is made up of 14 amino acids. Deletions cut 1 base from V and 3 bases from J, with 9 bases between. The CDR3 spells CASSEWGGDYGYTF. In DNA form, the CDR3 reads TGTGCCAGCAGTGAATGGGGGGGGGACTATGGCTACACCTTC.

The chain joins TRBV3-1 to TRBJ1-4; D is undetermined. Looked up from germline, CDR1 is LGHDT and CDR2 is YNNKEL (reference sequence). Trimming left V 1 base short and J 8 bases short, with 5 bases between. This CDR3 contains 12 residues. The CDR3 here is CASSQVWEKLFF. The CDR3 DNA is TGTGCCAGCAGCCAAGTCTGGGAAAAACTGTTTTTT.

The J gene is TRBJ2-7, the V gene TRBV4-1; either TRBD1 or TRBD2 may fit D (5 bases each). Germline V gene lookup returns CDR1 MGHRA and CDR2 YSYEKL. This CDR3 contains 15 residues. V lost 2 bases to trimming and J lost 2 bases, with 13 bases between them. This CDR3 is CASSQPGTATYEQYF. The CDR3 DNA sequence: TGCGCCAGCAGCCAACCCGGGACCGCGACCTACGAGCAGTACTTC.

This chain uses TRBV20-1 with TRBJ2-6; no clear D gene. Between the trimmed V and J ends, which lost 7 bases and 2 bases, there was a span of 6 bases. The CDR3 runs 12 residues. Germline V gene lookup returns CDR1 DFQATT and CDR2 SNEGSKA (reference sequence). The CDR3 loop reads CSVPAGANVLTF. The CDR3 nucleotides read TGCAGTGTCCCGGCTGGGGCCAACGTCCTGACTTTC.

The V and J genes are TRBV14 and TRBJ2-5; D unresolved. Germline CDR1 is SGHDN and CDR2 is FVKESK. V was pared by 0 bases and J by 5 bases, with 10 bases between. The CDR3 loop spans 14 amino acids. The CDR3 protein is CASSQDLLGETQYF. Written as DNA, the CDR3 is TGTGCCAGCAGCCAAGACCTCCTAGGGGAGACCCAGTACTTC.

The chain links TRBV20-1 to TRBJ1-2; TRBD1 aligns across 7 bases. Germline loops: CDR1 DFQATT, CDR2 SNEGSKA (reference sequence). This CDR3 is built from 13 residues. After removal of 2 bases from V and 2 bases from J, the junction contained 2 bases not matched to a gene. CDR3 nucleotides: TGCAGTGCTAGATTACAGGGGAACTATGGCTACACCTTC. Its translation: CSARLQGNYGYTF.